A selection of T cell receptor beta chains follows, all from one sample in a study of somatic mutations in cytotoxic T cells in rheumatoid arthritis. Measured with immunoSEQ multiplex PCR; TCRdb has only the in-frame clones, and not every one. This sample has 3,000 to 4,500 clones, with roughly four fifths found just once. Sequencing was done on a sample of CD8+ T cells sorted from blood. Every receptor here comes from an adult with rheumatoid arthritis. The CDR3 runs from the conserved cysteine through the conserved F or W. D genes are given only for firm matches. The size entry is marked missing in some rows and otherwise reads once, few, many or a size class.

TRBJ1-1	-	TRBV5-1	-	CASSVKWGMNTEAFF	TGCGCCAGCAGCGTGAAGTGGGGGATGAACACTGAAGCTTTCTTT
TRBJ2-3	-	TRBV30	-	CAWSTIVMSRQKDTQYF	TGTGCCTGGAGTACTATCGTCATGTCTAGGCAGAAGGATACGCAGTATTTT
TRBJ2-2	TRBD2	TRBV9	-	CASSAGGASGELFF	TGTGCCAGCAGCGCCGGGGGGGCGTCCGGGGAGCTGTTTTTT
TRBJ2-7	TRBD2	TRBV27	large	CASSPGGASNEQYF	TGTGCCAGCAGCCCGGGGGGGGCCTCGAACGAGCAGTACTTC
TRBJ2-7	TRBD1	TRBV4-1	-	CASSQVNRGREQYF	TGCGCCAGCAGCCAAGTGAACAGGGGGCGCGAGCAGTACTTC
TRBJ2-7	TRBD1	TRBV27	few	CASTSGGWYEQYF	TGTGCCAGCACCTCAGGGGGATGGTACGAGCAGTACTTC
TRBJ1-2	TRBD1	TRBV2	-	CSSRRSTGTGLLGANYGYTF	TGTTCCAGTCGACGCTCTACCGGGACAGGGCTTCTTGGGGCTAACTATGGCTACACCTTC
TRBJ1-5	-	TRBV7-9	once	CASSLGGVDQPQHF	TGTGCCAGCAGCTTGGGAGGGGTAGATCAGCCCCAGCATTTT
TRBJ1-5	-	TRBV2	-	CASSEVQGRQPQHF	TGTGCCAGCAGTGAAGTGCAGGGAAGGCAGCCCCAGCATTTT
TRBJ2-7	-	TRBV5-1	few	CASRGTSGYEQYF	TGCGCCAGCAGGGGGACGAGCGGCTACGAGCAGTACTTC
TRBJ1-1	TRBD1	TRBV5-4	-	CASSIGQGLGTEAFF	TGTGCCAGCAGCATTGGACAGGGGCTGGGGACTGAAGCTTTCTTT
TRBJ1-5	-	TRBV30	-	CAWSAGRSNQPQHF	TGTGCCTGGAGTGCAGGACGGAGCAATCAGCCCCAGCATTTT
TRBJ2-2	-	TRBV7-7	-	CASSLAPTGELFF	TGTGCCAGCAGCTTAGCCCCCACCGGGGAGCTGTTTTTT
TRBJ2-1	-	TRBV4-2	-	CASSQEGGGDYNEQFF	TGTGCCAGCAGCCAAGAAGGTGGCGGGGACTACAATGAGCAGTTCTTC
TRBJ1-6	-	TRBV6-1	few	CASSGGPQISYNSPLHF	TGTGCCAGCAGTGGGGGACCCCAGATCTCCTATAATTCACCCCTCCACTTT
TRBJ2-7	TRBD2	TRBV16	-	CASSLTSGRMSYEQYF	TGTGCCAGCAGCCTGACTAGCGGGAGGATGTCCTACGAGCAGTACTTC
TRBJ2-1	TRBD1	TRBV29-1	few	CSASDRGENEQFF	TGCAGCGCCTCTGACAGGGGCGAGAATGAGCAGTTCTTC
TRBJ2-2	-	TRBV5-1	-	CASSPSGTSSTGELFF	TGCGCCAGCAGCCCTTCGGGAACTTCTTCTACCGGGGAGCTGTTTTTT
TRBJ2-6	-	TRBV7-3	once	CASSLAGRVSGANVLTF	TGTGCCAGCAGCTTAGCCGGCAGGGTATCTGGGGCCAACGTCCTGACTTTC
TRBJ2-3	-	TRBV7-5	-	CASSSGAGTQYF	TGTGCCAGCAGCTCAGGAGCGGGTACGCAGTATTTT
TRBJ1-1	-	TRBV19	-	CASSISPNTEAFF	TGTGCCAGTAGTATTTCCCCAAACACTGAAGCTTTCTTT
TRBJ2-7	TRBD2	TRBV16	once	CASSQFGRELDEQYF	TGTGCCAGCAGCCAATTCGGGCGGGAGTTGGACGAGCAGTACTTC
TRBJ2-3	TRBD2	TRBV4-3	once	CASSQDSGLGSTDTQYF	TGCGCCAGCAGCCAAGACTCAGGACTAGGGAGCACAGATACGCAGTATTTT
TRBJ1-1	TRBD1	TRBV7-9	few	CASSQTGMATEAFF	TGTGCCAGCAGCCAGACAGGGATGGCCACTGAAGCTTTCTTT
TRBJ2-3	TRBD2	TRBV7-9	few	CASSRGLASTDTQYF	TGTGCCAGCAGTCGAGGACTAGCTAGCACAGATACGCAGTATTTT
TRBJ2-7	TRBD1	TRBV5-1	few	CASSPTQGAYEQYF	TGCGCCAGCAGCCCTACACAGGGGGCTTACGAGCAGTACTTC
TRBJ1-6	-	TRBV7-2	few	CASSFVNSPLHF	TGTGCCAGCAGCTTTGTTAATTCACCCCTCCACTTT
TRBJ2-3	-	TRBV7-9	-	CASSLRTAPTDTQYF	TGTGCCAGCAGCCTTCGGACGGCCCCCACAGATACGCAGTATTTT
TRBJ2-1	TRBD1	TRBV7-3	-	CASSSTGGYGNEQFF	TGTGCCAGCAGCTCGACAGGGGGATATGGGAATGAGCAGTTCTTC
TRBJ2-1	TRBD2	TRBV2	-	CASSEAVELADYNEQFF	TGTGCCAGCAGTGAAGCAGTTGAACTAGCGGACTACAATGAGCAGTTCTTC
TRBJ2-3	TRBD2	TRBV19	-	CASSIRLAGARGADTQYF	TGTGCCAGTAGTATCCGACTAGCGGGGGCCCGGGGGGCAGATACGCAGTATTTT
TRBJ1-3	-	TRBV4-3	-	CASSQDSRGGVSGNTIYF	TGCGCCAGCAGCCAAGATTCACGGGGAGGCGTCTCTGGAAACACCATATATTTT
TRBJ1-2	-	TRBV30	-	CACLLGYGYTF	TGTGCCTGCCTCCTGGGGTATGGCTACACCTTC
TRBJ2-5	-	TRBV15	-	CATSRGGEETQYF	TGTGCCACCAGCAGAGGGGGTGAAGAGACCCAGTACTTC
TRBJ1-3	-	TRBV7-9	-	CASSLEGNTIYF	TGTGCCAGCAGCTTAGAAGGAAACACCATATATTTT
TRBJ1-6	TRBD1	TRBV9	-	CASSPTGSSDSPLHF	TGTGCCAGCAGCCCGACAGGGTCTTCGGATTCACCCCTCCACTTT
TRBJ1-2	-	TRBV11-2	-	CASSLWGREGYGYTF	TGTGCCAGCAGCTTATGGGGCAGGGAAGGCTATGGCTACACCTTC
TRBJ2-3	TRBD2	TRBV6-1	-	CASTSGGVGDTQYF	TGTGCCAGCACGAGCGGGGGGGTCGGGGATACGCAGTATTTT
TRBJ1-4	TRBD1	TRBV11-2	-	CASSSGQGLANEKLFF	TGTGCCAGCAGCTCGGGACAGGGTTTGGCTAATGAAAAACTGTTTTTT
TRBJ1-2	TRBD1	TRBV15	few	CATSRGRGQGYGYTF	TGTGCCACCAGCAGAGGAAGGGGGCAGGGCTATGGCTACACCTTC
TRBJ1-6	TRBD1	TRBV27	-	CASSLTGTGDSPLHF	TGTGCCAGCAGTTTAACTGGGACAGGGGATTCACCCCTCCACTTT
TRBJ1-1	-	TRBV27	-	CASSPSWVSNTEAFF	TGTGCCAGCAGTCCTTCGTGGGTTTCGAACACTGAAGCTTTCTTT
TRBJ2-3	-	TRBV7-3	-	CASSPGLLMGTDTQYF	TGTGCCAGCAGCCCGGGACTCCTCATGGGCACAGATACGCAGTATTTT
TRBJ2-7	-	TRBV5-4	once	CASSLELGDNEQYF	TGTGCCAGCAGCTTGGAACTAGGAGACAACGAGCAGTACTTC